This TCR beta chain was recovered during a study of T cell responses to AZD1222 COVID-19 vaccine. Generated by immunoSEQ multiplex PCR, the TCRdb table keeps only in-frame clones and is missing some. The sample includes about 130,000 clones, more than 75% of them seen just once. V was cut by 6 bases and J by 2 bases, with 22 bases left in between. Germline CDR1 reads LNHDA; CDR2 reads SQIVND (reference sequence). The CDR3 runs to 18 residues. The origin of this receptor is an adult in good health. The sequenced sample was peripheral blood, obtained on day 0 of AZD1222 vaccination. The chain has TRBV19 and TRBJ2-2; D may be TRBD1 (5 bases). The CDR3 DNA is TGTGCCAGTAGCCCACAGGCTTGGGCAGGCCCAAACACCGGGGAGCTGTTTTTT. Translated, it gives CASSPQAWAGPNTGELFF.